One TCR beta chain is described in this entry. The data were obtained in a study of blood T cell repertoires in COVID-19. Germline CDR1 and CDR2: MNHEY and SMNVEV (reference sequence). V trimming: 4 bases; J trimming: 2 bases; junction bases outside the gene matches: 6. The CDR3 contains 15 residues. In the study's own analysis: The authors estimated nucleated cell counts from reference gene primer amplification. The protocol was immunoSEQ multiplex PCR, while the TCRdb copy is restricted to in-frame clones and leaves out a portion. Clonal size and the V and J genes are those of that table, whereas D and trimming came from the DNA. Among 210,000 or so clones listed, 84% were seen once.

Sequencing was carried out using peripheral blood. The rearrangement joins TRBV27 to TRBJ2-7, with 9 nucleotides matching TRBD2. The sequence was obtained from a woman aged 70-85 years with active or convalescent COVID-19. The CDR3: CASSSPTSGTYEQYF. In DNA, the CDR3 is TGTGCCAGCAGTTCCCCGACTAGCGGAACCTACGAGCAGTACTTC.